Listed below are T cell receptor beta chains from one sample, sequenced in a study of cytomegalovirus exposure and HLA in healthy donors. The repertoire was sequenced with immunoSEQ multiplex PCR; TCRdb's copy has only in-frame clones and lacks some. Among fewer than 200,000 clones listed, 65% to 90% were seen once. Sequencing input: PBMCs. These receptor sequences come from a girl aged 2 to 10 in good health and CMV-seropositive. The CDR3 runs from the conserved cysteine through the conserved F or W. Fields, in order: clone size, J gene, D gene, V gene, CDR3 DNA, CDR3 protein. D genes are given only for firm matches. Clone size appears in some rows only: once, few, many, or a class for an expanded clone.

abundance: .
j_gene: TRBJ2-1
d_gene: .
v_gene: TRBV21-1
CDR3nt: TGTGCCACCACACTTCCACAGGGGTCGTCCTACAATGAGCAGTTCTTC
CDR3aa: CATTLPQGSSYNEQFF

abundance: few
j_gene: TRBJ1-1
d_gene: TRBD1
v_gene: TRBV11-3
CDR3nt: TGTGCCAGCAGCCGGGACAGGGATACTGAAGCTTTCTTT
CDR3aa: CASSRDRDTEAFF

abundance: .
j_gene: TRBJ1-1
d_gene: .
v_gene: TRBV6-1
CDR3nt: TGTGCCAGCAGACAGGGAGTGGGGAACACTGAAGCTTTCTTT
CDR3aa: CASRQGVGNTEAFF

abundance: .
j_gene: TRBJ1-1
d_gene: .
v_gene: TRBV28
CDR3nt: TGTGCCAGCAGTTCAGGGGCTTACATGAACACTGAAGCTTTCTTT
CDR3aa: CASSSGAYMNTEAFF

abundance: .
j_gene: TRBJ2-1
d_gene: .
v_gene: TRBV7-2
CDR3nt: TGTGCCAGCAGCCTTAGCGGACCAAGGCAGTTCTTC
CDR3aa: CASSLSGPRQFF

abundance: .
j_gene: TRBJ2-7
d_gene: TRBD2
v_gene: TRBV9
CDR3nt: TGTGCCAGCAGCGCGGGACTAGCGGGAAAATTCGCCCTCGAGCAGTACTTC
CDR3aa: CASSAGLAGKFALEQYF

abundance: once
j_gene: TRBJ1-6
d_gene: .
v_gene: TRBV7-6
CDR3nt: TGTGCCAGCAGCTCTCCGTCAGGGGCCGGCCTAGGTTCACCCCTCCACTTT
CDR3aa: CASSSPSGAGLGSPLHF

abundance: .
j_gene: TRBJ2-7
d_gene: TRBD1
v_gene: TRBV5-1
CDR3nt: TGCGCCAGCAGCTTAGAACCGGGACAGGGAGGACGGGAGCAGTACTTC
CDR3aa: CASSLEPGQGGREQYF

abundance: .
j_gene: TRBJ1-1
d_gene: .
v_gene: TRBV21-1
CDR3nt: TGTGCCAGCAGCAAAGGTATGGAGGGCACTGAAGCTTTCTTT
CDR3aa: CASSKGMEGTEAFF

abundance: .
j_gene: TRBJ1-6
d_gene: .
v_gene: TRBV5-6
CDR3nt: TGTGCCAGCAGCTTGGAGCGGAACCGGGTTTCACCTTCACCCCTCCACTTT
CDR3aa: CASSLERNRVSPSPLHF

abundance: .
j_gene: TRBJ1-2
d_gene: TRBD1
v_gene: TRBV11-3
CDR3nt: TGTGCCAGCAGCTTAGGAGATCGGACAGGGTCGATTGGCTACACCTTC
CDR3aa: CASSLGDRTGSIGYTF

abundance: .
j_gene: TRBJ1-1
d_gene: TRBD1
v_gene: TRBV6-1
CDR3nt: TGTGCCAGCAGTGCGACAGGGAAAGCGAGCACTGAAGCTTTCTTT
CDR3aa: CASSATGKASTEAFF

abundance: few
j_gene: TRBJ1-2
d_gene: TRBD1
v_gene: TRBV5-1
CDR3nt: TGCGCCAGCAGCTGGGACAGTCCTAACTATGGCTACACCTTC
CDR3aa: CASSWDSPNYGYTF

abundance: .
j_gene: TRBJ1-3
d_gene: .
v_gene: TRBV30
CDR3nt: TGTGCCTGGAGTGTCCGGGCTGGAAACACCATATATTTT
CDR3aa: CAWSVRAGNTIYF

abundance: .
j_gene: TRBJ1-1
d_gene: TRBD1
v_gene: TRBV13
CDR3nt: TGTGCCAGCAGCTCCCGGACAGGGCACACTGAAGCTTTCTTT
CDR3aa: CASSSRTGHTEAFF

abundance: .
j_gene: TRBJ1-5
d_gene: .
v_gene: TRBV27
CDR3nt: TGTGCCAGCAGTTTATCAAAACAGGGTTTCAATCAGCCCCAGCATTTT
CDR3aa: CASSLSKQGFNQPQHF

abundance: .
j_gene: TRBJ2-1
d_gene: .
v_gene: TRBV23-1
CDR3nt: TGCGTTTGGCACGTTACCTACAATGAGCAGTTCTTC
CDR3aa: CVWHVTYNEQFF

abundance: .
j_gene: TRBJ1-2
d_gene: TRBD1
v_gene: TRBV9
CDR3nt: TGTGCCAGCAGCCAGGGACAGAACTATGGCTACACCTTC
CDR3aa: CASSQGQNYGYTF

abundance: .
j_gene: TRBJ2-3
d_gene: .
v_gene: TRBV30
CDR3nt: TGTGCCTGGAGTGTTGGCTCTACGCAGTATTTT
CDR3aa: CAWSVGSTQYF

abundance: .
j_gene: TRBJ1-1
d_gene: .
v_gene: TRBV7-8
CDR3nt: TGTGCCAGCAGCTTAGTTTGGGGGGGCCAGCCCGAAGGGACTGAAGCTTTCTTT
CDR3aa: CASSLVWGGQPEGTEAFF

abundance: .
j_gene: TRBJ1-2
d_gene: .
v_gene: TRBV9
CDR3nt: TGTGCCAGCAGCGTAGGGCAGGACTATGGCTACACCTTC
CDR3aa: CASSVGQDYGYTF

abundance: .
j_gene: TRBJ1-1
d_gene: .
v_gene: TRBV7-9
CDR3nt: TGTGCCAGCAGCTTAGGGCCGGGACATTCAAACACTGAAGCTTTCTTT
CDR3aa: CASSLGPGHSNTEAFF

abundance: once
j_gene: TRBJ1-2
d_gene: .
v_gene: TRBV5-6
CDR3nt: TGTGCCAGCAGCTACAGGGATGGCTACACCTTC
CDR3aa: CASSYRDGYTF

abundance: few
j_gene: TRBJ1-1
d_gene: .
v_gene: TRBV6-5
CDR3nt: TGTGCCAGCAGTTACTTTTCGGTGAAGAACACTGAAGCTTTCTTT
CDR3aa: CASSYFSVKNTEAFF

abundance: few
j_gene: TRBJ1-4
d_gene: .
v_gene: TRBV6-6
CDR3nt: TGTGCCAGCAGGGGGACACAAACTAATGAAAAACTGTTTTTT
CDR3aa: CASRGTQTNEKLFF

abundance: .
j_gene: TRBJ2-6
d_gene: .
v_gene: TRBV5-1
CDR3nt: TGCGCCAGCAGCTTGCACTCTGGGGCCAACGTCCTGACTTTC
CDR3aa: CASSLHSGANVLTF

abundance: .
j_gene: TRBJ2-3
d_gene: .
v_gene: TRBV11-3
CDR3nt: TGTGCCAGCAGCCTTAGCGGCCGCACAGATACGCAGTATTTT
CDR3aa: CASSLSGRTDTQYF

abundance: .
j_gene: TRBJ2-5
d_gene: .
v_gene: TRBV30
CDR3nt: TGTGCCTGGACCGGCGGCCTAGAGACCCAGTACTTC
CDR3aa: CAWTGGLETQYF

abundance: .
j_gene: TRBJ1-2
d_gene: TRBD1
v_gene: TRBV5-8
CDR3nt: TGTGCCAGCAGCTTGCGAGGCAGGGGGATTTACGGCTACACCTTC
CDR3aa: CASSLRGRGIYGYTF

abundance: .
j_gene: TRBJ2-6
d_gene: .
v_gene: TRBV11-3
CDR3nt: TGTGCCAGCAGCTTGACAGGGGCCAACGTCCTGACTTTC
CDR3aa: CASSLTGANVLTF

abundance: .
j_gene: TRBJ1-2
d_gene: .
v_gene: TRBV19
CDR3nt: TGTGCCAGTAGTTTCGACAGGCAAGAGTCCTTC
CDR3aa: CASSFDRQESF

abundance: .
j_gene: TRBJ2-5
d_gene: .
v_gene: TRBV6-5
CDR3nt: TGTGCCAGCAGTTCTCCAGGGGAAGAGACCCAGTACTTC
CDR3aa: CASSSPGEETQYF

abundance: few
j_gene: TRBJ2-7
d_gene: TRBD1
v_gene: TRBV6-1
CDR3nt: TGTGCCAGCAGGGACCGGGACAGTTCCTACGAGCAGTACTTC
CDR3aa: CASRDRDSSYEQYF

abundance: .
j_gene: TRBJ1-6
d_gene: TRBD1
v_gene: TRBV9
CDR3nt: TGTGCCAGCGGAGGGACAGGGAGTAATTCACCCCTCCACTTT
CDR3aa: CASGGTGSNSPLHF

abundance: .
j_gene: TRBJ1-2
d_gene: .
v_gene: TRBV5-1
CDR3nt: TGCGCCAGCAGCTTGGCGGGAGGGGACGGGCATGGCTACACCTTC
CDR3aa: CASSLAGGDGHGYTF

abundance: .
j_gene: TRBJ2-7
d_gene: TRBD2
v_gene: TRBV19
CDR3nt: TGTGCCAGTAGTACTAGAACTAGCGGGGGAATGTACGAGCAGTACTTC
CDR3aa: CASSTRTSGGMYEQYF

abundance: .
j_gene: TRBJ2-3
d_gene: .
v_gene: TRBV5-1
CDR3nt: TGCGCCAGCAGCGGTTCAGTACGCACAGATACGCAGTATTTT
CDR3aa: CASSGSVRTDTQYF

abundance: .
j_gene: TRBJ2-6
d_gene: .
v_gene: TRBV6-1
CDR3nt: TGTGCCAGCACCAAGGGGTACTCTGGGGCCAACGTCCTGACTTTC
CDR3aa: CASTKGYSGANVLTF

abundance: .
j_gene: TRBJ1-2
d_gene: .
v_gene: TRBV11-2
CDR3nt: TGTGCCAGCAGCGGGGAGGGACGGATCTATGGCTACACCTTC
CDR3aa: CASSGEGRIYGYTF

abundance: few
j_gene: TRBJ2-5
d_gene: .
v_gene: TRBV2
CDR3nt: TGTGCCAGCAGTGATCGGGGAGGGGGAGAGACCCAGTACTTC
CDR3aa: CASSDRGGGETQYF

abundance: .
j_gene: TRBJ1-5
d_gene: .
v_gene: TRBV7-7
CDR3nt: TGTGCCAGCAGCTTGGTACAAAAACTTGAAAGGGGAAGCAATCAGCCCCAGCATTTT
CDR3aa: CASSLVQKLERGSNQPQHF

abundance: .
j_gene: TRBJ2-7
d_gene: .
v_gene: TRBV6-1
CDR3nt: TGTGCCAGCCGTACCGGGAACCACTACGAGCAGTACTTC
CDR3aa: CASRTGNHYEQYF

abundance: few
j_gene: TRBJ2-3
d_gene: TRBD2
v_gene: TRBV6-5
CDR3nt: TGTGCCAGCAGTCCGGCCGGGACTAGCTTCGATACGCAGTATTTT
CDR3aa: CASSPAGTSFDTQYF

abundance: .
j_gene: TRBJ1-6
d_gene: .
v_gene: TRBV14
CDR3nt: TGTGCCAGCAGCCGCGAGGCTTCACCCCTCCACTTT
CDR3aa: CASSREASPLHF

abundance: few
j_gene: TRBJ1-6
d_gene: .
v_gene: TRBV27
CDR3nt: TGTGCCAGCAGTTCAGCAGGGAATTCACCCCTCCACTTT
CDR3aa: CASSSAGNSPLHF

abundance: .
j_gene: TRBJ1-3
d_gene: .
v_gene: TRBV7-9
CDR3nt: TGTGCCAGCAGCTTCTTCAGGGGTGCTGGAAACACCATATATTTT
CDR3aa: CASSFFRGAGNTIYF

abundance: once
j_gene: TRBJ2-6
d_gene: .
v_gene: TRBV28
CDR3nt: TGTGCCAGCAACGACAGGAACTCTGGGGCCAACGTCCTGACTTTC
CDR3aa: CASNDRNSGANVLTF

abundance: .
j_gene: TRBJ2-7
d_gene: TRBD2
v_gene: TRBV27
CDR3nt: TGTGCCAGCAGTTTACGGACTAGCGTACACGAGCAGTACTTC
CDR3aa: CASSLRTSVHEQYF

abundance: few
j_gene: TRBJ1-3
d_gene: .
v_gene: TRBV4-1
CDR3nt: TGCGCCAGCAGCCAAGTTTGGGCGTTAGGAAACACCATATATTTT
CDR3aa: CASSQVWALGNTIYF

abundance: .
j_gene: TRBJ2-1
d_gene: .
v_gene: TRBV14
CDR3nt: TGTGCCAGCGGGCCTGGGGAGATGCTACTCCATGAGCAGTTCTTC
CDR3aa: CASGPGEMLLHEQFF

abundance: few
j_gene: TRBJ1-1
d_gene: .
v_gene: TRBV28
CDR3nt: TGTGCCAGCAGTTTACTCAGAGGAGCCAACACTGAAGCTTTCTTT
CDR3aa: CASSLLRGANTEAFF